The 17 T cell receptor beta chains in this list originate from one sample, sequenced in a study of blood T cells in healthy people across ages. Combining a sample-barcoded 5' primer with a J-beta primer mix, a second PCR ran for roughly 7 to 11 cycles. TCRdb reanalysed the 5' RACE reads using MiXCR and keeps one entry per CDR3 protein. The table lists around 1,700,000 distinct CDR3 sequences, roughly 28% of them singletons. The sample comprised blood. All receptors derive from a woman aged 25 to 39 in good health.

The chain uses TRBV5-1 and TRBJ1-1; TRBD1 agrees at 7 bases. Trimming took 0 bases from V and 8 from J; bases not matched to a gene: 10. CDR1 is SGHRS, CDR2 YFSETQ, per germline. The CDR3 covers 15 residues. The CDR3 DNA follows: TGCGCCAGCAGCTTGGCGACAGGGAGAGCGGGAGAAGCTTTCTTT. It translates to CASSLATGRAGEAFF. Combining the CDR3 with reference TRBV5-1 and TRBJ1-1 gives the whole variable domain KAGVTQTPRYLIKTRGQQVTLSCSPISGHRSVSWYQQTPGQGLQFLFEYFSETQRNKGNFPGRFSGRQFSNSRSEMNVSTLELGDSALYLCASSLATGRAGEAFFGQGTRLTVV.

The V gene is TRBV5-1, the J gene TRBJ2-1; no clear D. This CDR3 spans 14 amino acids. V was pared by 0 bases and J by 7 bases, with 11 bases between. Germline CDR1 and CDR2: SGHRS and YFSETQ. The CDR3 here is CASSLAEVGNEQFF. The CDR3 DNA follows: TGCGCCAGCAGCTTGGCCGAGGTTGGTAATGAGCAGTTCTTC.

This chain links TRBV20-1 with TRBJ1-3; D call uncertain. V was shortened by 0 bases and J by 2 bases, with 14 bases between the two germline ends. The CDR3 is 16 amino acids. Germline CDR1 reads DFQATT; CDR2 reads SNEGSKA (reference sequence). CDR3 sequence reads: CSAREGSHPPGNTIYF. The CDR3, as DNA: TGCAGTGCTAGAGAAGGGAGCCATCCCCCTGGAAACACCATATATTTT.

This rearrangement joins TRBV18 to TRBJ2-1, with 9 bases that match TRBD2. CDR1 and CDR2 from the germline V gene are KGHSH and LQKENI. Trimming cost V 6 bases and J 0 bases; bases outside gene matches: 6. This CDR3 region has 16 residues. Here the CDR3 reads CASSPNSGSSYNEQFF. As DNA, the CDR3 is TGTGCCAGCTCCCCAAATAGCGGGAGCTCCTACAATGAGCAGTTCTTC.

This clonotype was detected a few times. This chain connects TRBV12-3 or TRBV12-4 to TRBJ1-5; TRBD1 agrees at 7 bases. CDR3 length: 15 amino acids. V was clipped by 2 bases and J by 0 bases; unmatched bases: 1. CDR3: CASSLNRGSNQPQHF. The DNA of the CDR3 is TGTGCCAGCAGTTTAAACAGGGGTAGCAATCAGCCCCAGCATTTT.

This chain joins TRBV29-1 and TRBJ2-7; 14 bases agree with TRBD2. The junction had 6 bases not matched to a gene; V was cut back by 6 bases and J by 5 bases. The CDR3 length is 14 residues. CDR1 is SQVTM, CDR2 ANQGSEA, per germline. As DNA, the CDR3 is TGCAGCGTGACCGGGACTAGCGGGAGTCACGAGCAGTACTTC. It translates to CSVTGTSGSHEQYF.

This clonotype has only a few counts. This sequence joins TRBV18 and TRBJ1-3; D possibly corresponds to TRBD1 (5 bases). The CDR3 has 17 residues. V lost 1 base and J 0 bases, leaving 13 bases between the germline ends. Per the germline V gene, CDR1 is KGHSH and CDR2 is LQKENI. CDR3 region: CASSPRTGPSSGNTIYF. CDR3 nucleotides: TGTGCCAGCTCACCACGAACAGGTCCGAGCTCTGGAAACACCATATATTTT.

The gene calls are TRBV29-1 and TRBJ1-1; TRBD1 agrees at 8 bases. V lost 7 bases, J lost 5 bases, and 12 bases stayed unmatched. The CDR3 length is 14 residues. The germline gives CDR1 SQVTM, CDR2 ANQGSEA. The DNA of the CDR3 is TGCAGCGCCAGATTACAGGGGGAGGGGACTGAAGCTTTCTTT. Residues: CSARLQGEGTEAFF. Full variable domain (missing parts from reference TRBV29-1 and TRBJ1-1): SAVISQKPSRDICQRGTSLTIQCQVDSQVTMMFWYRQQPGQSLTLIATANQGSEATYESGFVIDKFPISRPNLTFSTLTVSNMSPEDSSIYLCSARLQGEGTEAFFGQGTRLTVV.

This clonotype was recorded a few times. The J gene is TRBJ2-3, the V gene TRBV30, with D maybe TRBD2 (5 bases). Looked up from germline, CDR1 is GTSNPN and CDR2 is SVGIG (reference sequence). Trimming took 5 bases from V and 4 from J, leaving 13 bases between them. The CDR3 has 13 residues. Here the CDR3 reads CAWEDSSPDTQYF. CDR3 coding DNA: TGTGCCTGGGAGGACTCCTCCCCAGATACGCAGTATTTT. The variable domain in full, with the rest retrieved from reference TRBV30 and TRBJ2-3, is SQTIHQWPATLVQPVGSPLSLECTVEGTSNPNLYWYRQAAGRGLQLLFYSVGIGQISSEVPQNLSASRPQDRQFILSSKKLLLSDSGFYLCAWEDSSPDTQYFGPGTRLTVL.

This clonotype was observed many times. The chain has TRBV27 and TRBJ2-7; 8 nucleotides match TRBD2. Germline lookup yields CDR1 MNHEY and CDR2 SMNVEV (reference sequence). V lost 6 bases to trimming and J lost 2 bases; unmatched junction nucleotides: 3. There are 13 residues in the CDR3. In nucleotides, the CDR3 is TGTGCCAGCAGGGAACTAGCGGCCTACGAGCAGTACTTC. As protein: CASRELAAYEQYF.

In the case of this clonotype: One end of the junction is discordant with germline, which a read error may explain. The chain couples TRBV20-1 to TRBJ2-7, with 14 positions matching TRBD2. The germline V gene has CDR1 DFQATT and CDR2 SNEGSKA (reference sequence). This CDR3 is built from 16 residues. The CDR3 reads CNARGLAGVFSYEQYF. The CDR3 DNA follows: TGCAATGCTAGGGGACTAGCGGGAGTTTTCTCCTACGAGCAGTACTTC.

This clonotype occurred many times. At one end, the junction sequence differs from germline, possibly due to a read error. The CDR3, as DNA: TGTTCCAGCAGCTCCTCCGGGACAGGGGTAGAGACCCAGTACTTC. Protein sequence: CSSSSSGTGVETQYF. The chain employs TRBV11-2 and TRBJ2-5; 10 bases match TRBD1. The CDR3 loop spans 15 amino acids. Per the germline V gene, CDR1 is SGHAT and CDR2 is FQNNGV.

The chain uses TRBV11-2 and TRBJ1-2; a weak D match, TRBD1 (6 bases). The CDR3 has 15 amino acids. V was trimmed by 5 bases and J by 8 bases, leaving 21 bases between them. Germline lookup yields CDR1 SGHAT and CDR2 FQNNGV. The CDR3 nucleotides are TGTGCCAGCAGCGCGCAAACCGGGGCAGGGGTAGGCTACACCTTC. This codes for CASSAQTGAGVGYTF.

Here the CDR3 reads CASLVKGNTEAFF. The CDR3 nucleotides read TGTGCCAGTTTGGTTAAGGGGAACACTGAAGCTTTCTTT. The chain employs TRBV28 and TRBJ1-1; D remains unclear. The germline V and J ends were trimmed by 9 bases and 1 base, with 12 bases remaining between them. Germline V gives CDR1 MDHEN, CDR2 SYDVKM. The CDR3 runs to 13 residues. Complete variable domain (other parts from reference TRBV28 and TRBJ1-1): DVKVTQSSRYLVKRTGEKVFLECVQDMDHENMFWYRQDPGLGLRLIYFSYDVKMKEKGDIPEGYSVSREKKERFSLILESASTNQTSMYLCASLVKGNTEAFFGQGTRLTVV.

The rearrangement links TRBV2 to TRBJ2-1, with TRBD1 matching 8 bases. V shed 6 bases, J shed 3 bases, and the junction held 4 bases outside the gene matches. The CDR3 is made up of 14 amino acids. Germline V CDR1 and CDR2: SNHLY, FYNNEI. The CDR3 region has the DNA TGTGCCAGCAGAAGGGACAGGAACTACAATGAGCAGTTCTTC. It specifies CASRRDRNYNEQFF.

A few counts support this clonotype. One end of the junction is discordant with germline, which a read error may explain. The V gene is TRBV28, the J gene TRBJ1-2; TRBD1 might be the D (6 bases). CDR1 is MDHEN and CDR2 is SYDVKM in the germline V gene. This CDR3 region has 14 residues. The CDR3 region is CASILRGLGYGYTF. The CDR3 bases are TGTGCCAGCATTTTACGGGGGCTTGGCTATGGCTACACCTTC.

This chain joins TRBV2 and TRBJ2-1; D not certain. The CDR3 consists of 16 residues. Trimming removed 8 bases at V and 1 base at J, with 18 bases between. CDR1 is SNHLY and CDR2 is FYNNEI in the germline V gene. CDR3 sequence reads: CASRQRVGSSYNEQFF. As DNA, the CDR3 is TGTGCCAGCCGGCAACGGGTGGGCTCTTCCTACAATGAGCAGTTCTTC.